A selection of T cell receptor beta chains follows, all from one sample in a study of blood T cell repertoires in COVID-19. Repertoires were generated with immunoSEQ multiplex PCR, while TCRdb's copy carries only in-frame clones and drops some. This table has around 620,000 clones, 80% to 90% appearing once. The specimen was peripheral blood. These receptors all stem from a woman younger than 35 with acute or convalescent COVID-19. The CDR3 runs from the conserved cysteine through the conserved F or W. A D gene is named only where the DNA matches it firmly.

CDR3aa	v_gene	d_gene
CASSLSSGGDIGELFF	TRBV4-2	TRBD2
CASSLMSGTEQFF	TRBV5-1	NA
CASSLARQNYEQYF	TRBV7-2	NA
CASSLLWDRVVSGYTF	TRBV18	TRBD1
CASTRRGLENTEAFF	TRBV21-1	NA
CASRKGQKNTEAFF	TRBV27	NA
CASSTQLTGMRKTQYF	TRBV19	NA
CASSPIVPNTEAFF	TRBV18	NA
CASSYGGGYNEQFF	TRBV6-5	TRBD2
CASSLRTSGVLNSYEQYF	TRBV5-1	TRBD2
CASSPGEGTMNTEAFF	TRBV4-1	NA
CASSPTGGQPQHF	TRBV11-2	TRBD1
CASSLVVSDTQYF	TRBV7-9	NA
CASSDPQLEHSPHF	TRBV6-4	NA
CASEQGGYTF	TRBV6-5	NA
CASSRTGGLNTEAFF	TRBV4-2	NA
CASSYGQLGDEQYF	TRBV5-1	NA
CAISRTSGGPVYNEQFF	TRBV10-3	TRBD2